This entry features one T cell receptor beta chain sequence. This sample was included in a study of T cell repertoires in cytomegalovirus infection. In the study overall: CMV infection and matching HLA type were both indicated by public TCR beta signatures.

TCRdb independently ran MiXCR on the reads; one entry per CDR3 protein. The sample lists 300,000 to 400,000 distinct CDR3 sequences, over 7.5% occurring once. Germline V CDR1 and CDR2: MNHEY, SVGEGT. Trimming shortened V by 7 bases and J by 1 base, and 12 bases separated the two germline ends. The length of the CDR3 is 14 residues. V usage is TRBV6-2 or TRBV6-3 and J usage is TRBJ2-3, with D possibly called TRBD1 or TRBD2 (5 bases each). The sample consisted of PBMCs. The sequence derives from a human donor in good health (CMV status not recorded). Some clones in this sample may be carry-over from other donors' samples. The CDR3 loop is CASTPGPRTDTQYF. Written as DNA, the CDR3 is TGTGCCAGCACCCCGGGACCACGCACAGATACGCAGTATTTT.